This is a list of T cell receptor beta chains from one sample in a study of blood T cells in healthy people across ages. TCRdb recomputed calls from the 5' RACE reads with MiXCR, one row per CDR3 protein. Here the sample spans around 1,000,000 distinct CDR3 sequences, roughly two fifths being singletons. Source material: blood. These receptors all come from a man aged 18 to 30 in good health. Both conserved end residues are trimmed from each CDR3. D genes are given only for firm matches. Not all rows give a size; the values are once, few, many and, for expanded clones, a class.

TRBV12-3/TRBV12-4	TRBD2	few	TRBJ2-1	ASSLGDYQKFFNEQF
TRBV12-3/TRBV12-4	NA	NA	TRBJ2-1	ASTLEDTSYNEQF
TRBV20-1	NA	NA	TRBJ2-1	RARDKLGQLLNEQF
TRBV7-9	TRBD1	NA	TRBJ1-1	ASRPGAGTANTEAF
TRBV2	TRBD1	NA	TRBJ2-6	ASTRREDRVANVLT
TRBV9	NA	NA	TRBJ1-2	ASSVEDSNYGYT
TRBV20-1	NA	NA	TRBJ2-1	SSKLGSSGDNEQF
TRBV5-1	NA	NA	TRBJ1-1	ASRTGTSNTEAF
TRBV20-1	NA	few	TRBJ1-4	SARRDRGNEKLF
TRBV15	NA	NA	TRBJ1-1	ATSRERGPNTEAF
TRBV4-3	TRBD2	NA	TRBJ2-1	ASATSGGGSYNEQF
TRBV12-3/TRBV12-4	TRBD1	NA	TRBJ1-5	ASSHSGTGYSNQPQH
TRBV12-5	NA	few	NA	ASGPPGRVHETQY
TRBV7-2	NA	NA	TRBJ2-1	ASSLRQPGYEQF
TRBV7-2	TRBD2	many	TRBJ2-1	ASSLAGTTYNEQF
TRBV4-3	TRBD1	NA	TRBJ1-2	ASSHDGAGGGYT
TRBV29-1	NA	few	TRBJ1-5	SGGVDSYQH
TRBV27	TRBD1	NA	TRBJ2-7	ASSSGQISYEQY
TRBV6-2/TRBV6-3	TRBD1	NA	TRBJ1-6	AGSLIRDRGKSPLH
TRBV30	NA	NA	TRBJ2-2	AWSPVGGELF